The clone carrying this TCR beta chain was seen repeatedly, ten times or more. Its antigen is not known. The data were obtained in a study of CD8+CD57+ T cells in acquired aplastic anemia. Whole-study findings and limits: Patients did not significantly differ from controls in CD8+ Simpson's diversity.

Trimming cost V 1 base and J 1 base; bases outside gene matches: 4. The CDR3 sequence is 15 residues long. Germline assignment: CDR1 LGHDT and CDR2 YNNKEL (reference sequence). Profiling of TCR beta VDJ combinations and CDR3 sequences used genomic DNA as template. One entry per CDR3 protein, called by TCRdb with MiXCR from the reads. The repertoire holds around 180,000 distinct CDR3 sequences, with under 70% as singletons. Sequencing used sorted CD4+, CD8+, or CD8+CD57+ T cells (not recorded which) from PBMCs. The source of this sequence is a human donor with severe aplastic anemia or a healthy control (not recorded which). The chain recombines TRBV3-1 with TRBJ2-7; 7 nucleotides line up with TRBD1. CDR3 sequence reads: CASSQAMDRSYEQYF. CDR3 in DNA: TGTGCCAGCAGCCAAGCTATGGACAGGTCCTACGAGCAGTACTTC.